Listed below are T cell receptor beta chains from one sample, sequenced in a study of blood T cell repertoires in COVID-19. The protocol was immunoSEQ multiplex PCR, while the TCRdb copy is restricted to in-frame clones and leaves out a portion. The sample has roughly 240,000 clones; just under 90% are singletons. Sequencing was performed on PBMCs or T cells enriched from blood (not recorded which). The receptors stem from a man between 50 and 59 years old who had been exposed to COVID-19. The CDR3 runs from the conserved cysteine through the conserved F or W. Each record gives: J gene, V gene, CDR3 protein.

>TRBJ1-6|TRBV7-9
CASRPDREINSPLHF
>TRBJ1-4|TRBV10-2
CASSVGRALFF
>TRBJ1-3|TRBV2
CASSELDTRSGNTIYF
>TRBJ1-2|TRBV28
CASSLRDGFYGYTF
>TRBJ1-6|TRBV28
CATHSQGSYNSPLHF
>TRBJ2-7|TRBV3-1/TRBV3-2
CASSLGTGPYEQYF
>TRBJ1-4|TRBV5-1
CASSLSRGANEKLFF
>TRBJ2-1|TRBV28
CASSPRVNEQFF
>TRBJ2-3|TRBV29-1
CSVAVDTQYF
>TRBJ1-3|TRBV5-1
CASSLIGAGNTIYF
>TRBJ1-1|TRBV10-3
CAISESTRPQNTEAFF
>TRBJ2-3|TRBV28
CASSYNSIRTSTDTQYF
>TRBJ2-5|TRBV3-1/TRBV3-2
CASRTRQGGVETQYF
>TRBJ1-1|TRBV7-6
CASSIRTAGAEAFF
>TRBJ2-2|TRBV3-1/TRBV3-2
CASSRSSRELFF
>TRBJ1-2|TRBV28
CASSYNGLANYGYTF
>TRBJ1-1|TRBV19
CASSQTRTEAFF
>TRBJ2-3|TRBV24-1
CATSWGLAGGPDTQYF
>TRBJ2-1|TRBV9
CASSVRLAASYNEQFF
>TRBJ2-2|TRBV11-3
CASSSDRGRMFF
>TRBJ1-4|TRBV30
CAWTVRTHEKLFF
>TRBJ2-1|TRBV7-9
CASSFDRDYNEQFF
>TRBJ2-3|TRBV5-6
CASSLIRRGTQYF
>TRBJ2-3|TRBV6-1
CASSDQGLAGTQYF
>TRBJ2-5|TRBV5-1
CASSREPPQETQYF
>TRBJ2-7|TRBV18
CASSVAGRYEQYF
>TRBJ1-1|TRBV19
CASSEGMNTEAFF
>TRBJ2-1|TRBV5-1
CASSRRLAGGRYNEQFF
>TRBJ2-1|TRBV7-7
CASLNSSGRSFNGEQFF
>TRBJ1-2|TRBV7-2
CASSPSISRGADYGYTF
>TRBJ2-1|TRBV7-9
CASSPTSYPYNEQFF
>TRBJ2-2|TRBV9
CASTITGHTGELFF
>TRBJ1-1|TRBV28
CASSLFQGAAEAFF
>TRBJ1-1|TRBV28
CASSPPDKLNTEAFF
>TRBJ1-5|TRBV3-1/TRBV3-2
CASSDGTGNQPQHF
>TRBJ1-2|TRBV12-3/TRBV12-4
CASKQGAGYGYTF
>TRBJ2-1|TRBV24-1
CATSDFTSAGSYNEQFF
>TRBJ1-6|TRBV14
CASSQGQGFSPLHF
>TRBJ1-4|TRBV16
CASSLRRGQGGEKLFF
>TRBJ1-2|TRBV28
CASSLSTPNYGYTF
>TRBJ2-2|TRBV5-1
CASSRGTSGISSGELFF
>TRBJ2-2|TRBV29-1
CSGKAPGQETGELFF